This entry lists 4 T cell receptor beta chains sequenced from one sample in a study of blood T cell repertoires in COVID-19 (TCRdb year 2020). The protocol used for the library was the immunoSEQ multiplex PCR assay. TCRdb took over this immuneACCESS table, retaining in-frame rearrangements with V and J assigned. Such tables are incomplete; in checked studies, under half of the missing clones stem from an unresolved V gene, and the remainder is unexplained. This sample gives roughly 120,000 clones in total; 82% of them show up just once. The ten top clones hold approximately 7.9% of the sample. The sample taken for sequencing was peripheral blood. These receptors all stem from a man in his 70s with acute or convalescent COVID-19.

CDR3 nucleotides: TGTGCCAGCAGCGTAAATTATGCGGGCTATGGCTACACCTTC. It yields the protein CASSVNYAGYGYTF. The chain is built from TRBV5-4 and TRBJ1-2, with D unclear. CDR3 length equals 14 residues. Trimming left V 4 bases short and J 4 bases short, with 14 bases between. Germline V CDR1 and CDR2: SGHNT, YYREEE (reference sequence).

A single count supports this clone. The chain joins TRBV3-1 (or the pseudogene TRBV3-2) to TRBJ1-2; 9 bases fit TRBD1. Trimming took 4 bases from V and 6 from J; bases not matched to a gene: 6. Germline-derived CDR1 and CDR2 are LGHDT and YNNKEL (reference sequence). CDR3 length: 14 amino acids. As DNA, the CDR3 is TGTGCCAGCAGCCCTAGGACAGGGGAGAATGGCTACACCTTC. Protein product: CASSPRTGENGYTF.

This clone appeared a few times. The chain employs TRBV5-1 and TRBJ1-6; D is ambiguous. The V gene's germline CDR1 is SGHRS and CDR2 YFSETQ. Trimming took 0 bases from V and 5 from J, leaving 9 bases between them. The CDR3 contains 15 residues. The CDR3 DNA follows: TGCGCCAGCAGCTTGGGTACAGCCAATAATTCACCCCTCCACTTT. As protein: CASSLGTANNSPLHF.

In this sample, this clone turned up a few times. The chain couples TRBV5-1 to TRBJ1-3, with D possibly matching TRBD1 (5 bases). The CDR3 covers 15 residues. V was shortened by 3 bases and J by 0 bases, with 10 bases between the two germline ends. In germline, CDR1 is SGHRS, CDR2 YFSETQ. DNA of the CDR3: TGCGCCAGCAGCTCCCAGGGTATCTCTGGAAACACCATATATTTT. Translating it yields CASSSQGISGNTIYF.